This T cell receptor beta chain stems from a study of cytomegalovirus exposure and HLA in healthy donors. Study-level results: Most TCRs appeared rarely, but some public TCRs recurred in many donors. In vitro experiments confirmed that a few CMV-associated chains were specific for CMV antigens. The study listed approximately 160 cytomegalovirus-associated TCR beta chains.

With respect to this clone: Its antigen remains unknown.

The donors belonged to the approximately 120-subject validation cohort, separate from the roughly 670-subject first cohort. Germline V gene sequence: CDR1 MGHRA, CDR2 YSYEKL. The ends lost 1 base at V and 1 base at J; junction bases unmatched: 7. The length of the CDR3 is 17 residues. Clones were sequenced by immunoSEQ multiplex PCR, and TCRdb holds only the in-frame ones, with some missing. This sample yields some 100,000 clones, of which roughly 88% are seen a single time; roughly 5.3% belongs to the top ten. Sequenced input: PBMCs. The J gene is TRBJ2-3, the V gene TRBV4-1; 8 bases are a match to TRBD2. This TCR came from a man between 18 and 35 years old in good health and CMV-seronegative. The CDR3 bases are TGCGCCAGCAGCCAAGGAATTAGCGGGGAGGGCACAGATACGCAGTATTTT. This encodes CASSQGISGEGTDTQYF.